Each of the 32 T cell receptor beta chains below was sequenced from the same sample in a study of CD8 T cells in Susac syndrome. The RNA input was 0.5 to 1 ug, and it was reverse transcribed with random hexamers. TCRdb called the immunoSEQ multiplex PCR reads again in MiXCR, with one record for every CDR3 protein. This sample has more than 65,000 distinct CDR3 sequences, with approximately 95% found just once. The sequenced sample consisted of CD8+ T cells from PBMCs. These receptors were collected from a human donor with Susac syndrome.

The CDR3 loop reads CASGGDYSNQPQHF. The DNA for the CDR3 is TGTGCCAGCGGCGGGGATTATAGCAATCAGCCCCAGCATTTT. The J gene is TRBJ1-5, the V gene TRBV9; D unresolved. Germline CDR1 SGDLS, CDR2 YYNGEE. The germline V and J ends were trimmed by 7 bases and 0 bases, with 11 bases remaining between them. CDR3 length: 14 amino acids.

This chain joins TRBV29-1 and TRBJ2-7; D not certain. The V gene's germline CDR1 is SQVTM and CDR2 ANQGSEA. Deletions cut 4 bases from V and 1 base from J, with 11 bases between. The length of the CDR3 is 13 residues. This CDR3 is CSVVSGKSYEQYF. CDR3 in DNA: TGCAGCGTTGTTAGTGGGAAATCCTACGAGCAGTACTTC.

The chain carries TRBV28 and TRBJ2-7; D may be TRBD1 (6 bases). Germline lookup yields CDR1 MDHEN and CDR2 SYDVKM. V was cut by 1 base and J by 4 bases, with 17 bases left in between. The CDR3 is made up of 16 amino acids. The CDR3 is CASSLSLENRVYEQYF. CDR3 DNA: TGTGCCAGCAGTTTATCTCTCGAGAACAGGGTTTACGAGCAGTACTTC. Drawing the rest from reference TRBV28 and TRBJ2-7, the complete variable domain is DVKVTQSSRYLVKRTGEKVFLECVQDMDHENMFWYRQDPGLGLRLIYFSYDVKMKEKGDIPEGYSVSREKKERFSLILESASTNQTSMYLCASSLSLENRVYEQYFGPGTRLTVT.

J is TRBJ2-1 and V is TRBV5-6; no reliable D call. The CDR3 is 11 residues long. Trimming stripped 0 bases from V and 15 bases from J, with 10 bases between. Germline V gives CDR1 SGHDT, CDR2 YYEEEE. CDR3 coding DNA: TGTGCCAGCAGCTTGGGAGGCCCTCCGTTCTTC. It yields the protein CASSLGGPPFF.

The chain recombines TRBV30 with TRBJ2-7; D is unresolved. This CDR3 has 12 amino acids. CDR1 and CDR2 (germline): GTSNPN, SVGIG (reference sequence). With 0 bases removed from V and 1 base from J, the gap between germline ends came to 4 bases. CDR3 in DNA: TGTGCCTGGAGTGTATCATCCTACGAGCAGTACTTC. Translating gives CAWSVSSYEQYF.

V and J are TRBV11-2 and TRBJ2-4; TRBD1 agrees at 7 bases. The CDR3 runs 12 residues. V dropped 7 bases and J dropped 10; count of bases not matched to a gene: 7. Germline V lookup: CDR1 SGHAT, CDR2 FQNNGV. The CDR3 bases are TGTGCCAGCACCGGGACAGCCCAGATTCAGTACTTC. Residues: CASTGTAQIQYF.

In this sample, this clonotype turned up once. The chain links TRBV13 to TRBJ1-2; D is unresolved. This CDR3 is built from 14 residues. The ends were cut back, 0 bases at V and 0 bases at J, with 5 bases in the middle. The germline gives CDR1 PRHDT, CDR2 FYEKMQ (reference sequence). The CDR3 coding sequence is TGTGCCAGCAGCTTAGGCTCGACTAACTATGGCTACACCTTC. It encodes CASSLGSTNYGYTF.

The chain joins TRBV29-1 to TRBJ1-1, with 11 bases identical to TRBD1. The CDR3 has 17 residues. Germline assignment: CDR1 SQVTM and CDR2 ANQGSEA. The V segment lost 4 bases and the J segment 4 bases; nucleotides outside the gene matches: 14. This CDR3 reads CSVGPLGTGGTGTEAFF. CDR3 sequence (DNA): TGCAGCGTTGGCCCGCTCGGGACAGGGGGGACGGGCACTGAAGCTTTCTTT.

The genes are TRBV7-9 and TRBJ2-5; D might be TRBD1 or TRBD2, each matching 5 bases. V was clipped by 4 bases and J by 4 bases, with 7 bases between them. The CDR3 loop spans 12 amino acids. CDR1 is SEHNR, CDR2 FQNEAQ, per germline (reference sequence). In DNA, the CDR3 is TGTGCCAGCAGCTGGGGGAGAGAGACCCAGTACTTC. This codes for CASSWGRETQYF.

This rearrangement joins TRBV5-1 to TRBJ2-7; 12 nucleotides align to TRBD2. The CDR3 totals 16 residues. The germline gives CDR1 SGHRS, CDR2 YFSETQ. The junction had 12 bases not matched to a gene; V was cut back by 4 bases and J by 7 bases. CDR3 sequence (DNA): TGCGCCAGCAGCCCCACCTCTAGCGGGAGGGCTGGAGAGCAGTACTTC. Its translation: CASSPTSSGRAGEQYF.

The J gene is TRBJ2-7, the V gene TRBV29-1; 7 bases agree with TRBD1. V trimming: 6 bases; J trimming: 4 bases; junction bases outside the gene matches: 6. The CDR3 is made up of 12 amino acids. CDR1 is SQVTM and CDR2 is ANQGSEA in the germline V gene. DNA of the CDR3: TGCAGCGTCGAGGGGGCGCATTACGAGCAGTACTTC. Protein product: CSVEGAHYEQYF.

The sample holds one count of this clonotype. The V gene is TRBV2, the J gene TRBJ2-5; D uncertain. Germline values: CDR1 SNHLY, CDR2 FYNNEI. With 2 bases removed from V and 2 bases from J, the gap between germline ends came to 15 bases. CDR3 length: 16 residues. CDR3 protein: CASSEYGSLGQETQYF. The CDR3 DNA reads TGTGCCAGCAGTGAATATGGCAGCCTGGGGCAAGAGACCCAGTACTTC.

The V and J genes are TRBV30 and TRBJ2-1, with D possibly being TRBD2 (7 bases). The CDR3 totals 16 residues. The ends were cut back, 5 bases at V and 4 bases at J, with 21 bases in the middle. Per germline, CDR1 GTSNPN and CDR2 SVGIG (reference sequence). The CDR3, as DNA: TGTGCCTGGGGGTCTGTAGGGGGGGACTGGTACAATGAGCAGTTCTTC. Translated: CAWGSVGGDWYNEQFF.

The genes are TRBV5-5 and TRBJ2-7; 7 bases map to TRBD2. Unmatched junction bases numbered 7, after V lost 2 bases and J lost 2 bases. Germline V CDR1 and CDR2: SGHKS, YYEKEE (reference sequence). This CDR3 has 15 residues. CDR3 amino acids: CASSFSPSGPYEQYF. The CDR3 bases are TGTGCCAGCAGCTTCTCGCCTAGCGGTCCCTACGAGCAGTACTTC.

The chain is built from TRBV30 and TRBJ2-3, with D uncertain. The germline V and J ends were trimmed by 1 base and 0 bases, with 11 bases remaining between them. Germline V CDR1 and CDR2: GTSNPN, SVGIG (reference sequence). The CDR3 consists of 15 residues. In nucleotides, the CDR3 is TGTGCCTGGAGTGGAGCAGCCGCTAGCACAGATACGCAGTATTTT. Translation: CAWSGAAASTDTQYF.

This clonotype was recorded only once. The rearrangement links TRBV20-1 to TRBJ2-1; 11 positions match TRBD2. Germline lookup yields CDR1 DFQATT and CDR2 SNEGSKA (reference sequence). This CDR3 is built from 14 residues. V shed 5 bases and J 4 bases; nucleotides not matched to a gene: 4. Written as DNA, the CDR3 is TGCAGTGCTGAACTAGCGGGGGAATACAATGAGCAGTTCTTC. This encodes CSAELAGEYNEQFF.

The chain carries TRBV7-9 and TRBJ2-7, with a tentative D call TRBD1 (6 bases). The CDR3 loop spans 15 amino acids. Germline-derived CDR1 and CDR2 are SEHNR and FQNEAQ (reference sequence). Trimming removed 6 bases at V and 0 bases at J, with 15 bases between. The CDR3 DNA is TGTGCCAGCAGTTGGCCGGGACAAAGCTCCTACGAGCAGTACTTC. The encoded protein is CASSWPGQSSYEQYF.

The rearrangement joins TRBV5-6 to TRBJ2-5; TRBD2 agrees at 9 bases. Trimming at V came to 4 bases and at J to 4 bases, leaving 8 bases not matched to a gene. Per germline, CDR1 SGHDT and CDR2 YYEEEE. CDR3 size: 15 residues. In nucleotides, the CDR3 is TGTGCCAGCAGCGCGGGGGGGTCGGGAGGAGAGACCCAGTACTTC. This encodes CASSAGGSGGETQYF. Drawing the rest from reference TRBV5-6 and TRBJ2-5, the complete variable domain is DAGVTQSPTHLIKTRGQQVTLRCSPKSGHDTVSWYQQALGQGPQFIFQYYEEEERQRGNFPDRFSGHQFPNYSSELNVNALLLGDSALYLCASSAGGSGGETQYFGPGTRLLVL.

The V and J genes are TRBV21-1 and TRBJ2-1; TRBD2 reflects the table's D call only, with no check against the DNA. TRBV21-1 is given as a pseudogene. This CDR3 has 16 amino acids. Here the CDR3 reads CASSKLGLAGVNEQFF. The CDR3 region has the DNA TGTGCCAGCAGCAAATTAGGACTAGCGGGAGTTAATGAGCAGTTCTTC.

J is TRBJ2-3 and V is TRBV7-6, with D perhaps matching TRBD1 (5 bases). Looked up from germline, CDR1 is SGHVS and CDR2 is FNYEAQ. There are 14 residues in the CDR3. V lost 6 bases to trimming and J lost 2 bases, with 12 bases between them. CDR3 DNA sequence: TGTGCCAGCAGTCTAGGACAAAACACAGATACGCAGTATTTT. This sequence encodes CASSLGQNTDTQYF.

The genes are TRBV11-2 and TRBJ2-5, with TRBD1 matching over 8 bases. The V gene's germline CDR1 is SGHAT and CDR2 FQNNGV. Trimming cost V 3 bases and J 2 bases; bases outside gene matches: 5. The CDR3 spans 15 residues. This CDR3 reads CASSLPTGGQETQYF. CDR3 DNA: TGTGCCAGCAGCTTGCCCACAGGGGGACAAGAGACCCAGTACTTC.

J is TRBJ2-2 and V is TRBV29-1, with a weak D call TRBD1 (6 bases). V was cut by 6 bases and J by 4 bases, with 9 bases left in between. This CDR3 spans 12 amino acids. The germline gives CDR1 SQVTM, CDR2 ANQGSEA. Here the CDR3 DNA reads TGCAGCGTCTACAGGGTCACCGGGGAGCTGTTTTTT. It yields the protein CSVYRVTGELFF.

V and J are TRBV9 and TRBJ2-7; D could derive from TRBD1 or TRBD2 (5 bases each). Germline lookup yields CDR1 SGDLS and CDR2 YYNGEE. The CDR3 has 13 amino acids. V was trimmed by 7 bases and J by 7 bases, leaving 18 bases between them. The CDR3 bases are TGTGCCAGCTCCCCAGGGACGACCTGGGAGCAGTACTTC. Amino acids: CASSPGTTWEQYF.

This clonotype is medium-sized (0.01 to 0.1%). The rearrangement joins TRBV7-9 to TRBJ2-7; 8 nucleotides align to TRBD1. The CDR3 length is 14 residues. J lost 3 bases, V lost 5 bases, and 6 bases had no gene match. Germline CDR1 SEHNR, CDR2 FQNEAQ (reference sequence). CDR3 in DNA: TGTGCCAGCAGCCACCGGGACAGGAACTACGAGCAGTACTTC. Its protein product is CASSHRDRNYEQYF.

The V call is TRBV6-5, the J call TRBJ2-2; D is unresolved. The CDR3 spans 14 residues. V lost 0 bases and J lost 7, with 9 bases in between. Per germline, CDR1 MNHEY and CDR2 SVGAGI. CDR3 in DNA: TGTGCCAGCAGTTACTCTCTGGATGGCGGGGAGCTGTTTTTT. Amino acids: CASSYSLDGGELFF.

The CDR3 DNA reads as TGCAGTGCTGGGCCACGGGTAACGCCCCTCTACAATGAGCAGTTCTTC. Translation gives CSAGPRVTPLYNEQFF. This sequence joins TRBV20-1 and TRBJ2-1; D gene uncertain. V shed 5 bases and J shed 3 bases, with 20 bases lying between them. The CDR3 loop spans 16 amino acids. Germline CDR1 DFQATT, CDR2 SNEGSKA (reference sequence).

CDR3 bases: TGTGCCAGCAGCATTCCGACCGGGCCTCAGAAGGAGGAGACCCAGTACTTC. Translating it yields CASSIPTGPQKEETQYF. The chain links TRBV21-1 to TRBJ2-5; the D segment call TRBD2 is taken from the table without a DNA check. TRBV21-1 is designated a pseudogene. The CDR3 spans 17 residues.

As DNA, the CDR3 is TGTGCCAGCAGCGTAGAAAGGGGGAAGAACACTGAAGCTTTCTTT. Amino acids: CASSVERGKNTEAFF. The chain carries TRBV9 and TRBJ1-1, with TRBD1 as a possible D gene (6 bases). Trimming took off 0 bases at V and 1 base at J, with 10 bases between the two ends. CDR3 length: 15 residues. CDR1 SGDLS and CDR2 YYNGEE come from the germline V gene.

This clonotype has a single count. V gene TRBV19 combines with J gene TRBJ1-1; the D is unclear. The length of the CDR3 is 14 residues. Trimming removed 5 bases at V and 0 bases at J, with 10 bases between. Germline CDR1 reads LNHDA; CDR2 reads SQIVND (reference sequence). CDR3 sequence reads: CASSSYGLNTEAFF. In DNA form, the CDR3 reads TGTGCCAGTAGTTCCTATGGGTTGAACACTGAAGCTTTCTTT.

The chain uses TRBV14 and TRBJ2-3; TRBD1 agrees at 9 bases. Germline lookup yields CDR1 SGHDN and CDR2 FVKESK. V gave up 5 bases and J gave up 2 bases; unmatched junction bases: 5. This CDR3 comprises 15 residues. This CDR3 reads CASSYGQGTTDTQYF. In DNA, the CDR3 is TGTGCCAGCAGCTATGGACAGGGGACCACAGATACGCAGTATTTT. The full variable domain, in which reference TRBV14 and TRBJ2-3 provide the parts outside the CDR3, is EAGVTQFPSHSVIEKGQTVTLRCDPISGHDNLYWYRRVMGKEIKFLLHFVKESKQDESGMPNNRFLAERTGGTYSTLKVQPAELEDSGVYFCASSYGQGTTDTQYFGPGTRLTVL.

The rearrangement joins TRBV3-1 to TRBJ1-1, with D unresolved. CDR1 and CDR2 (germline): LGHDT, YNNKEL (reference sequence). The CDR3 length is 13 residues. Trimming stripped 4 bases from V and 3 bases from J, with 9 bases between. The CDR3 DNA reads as TGTGCCAGCAGCCCCGGATTGCACACTGAAGCTTTCTTT. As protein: CASSPGLHTEAFF.

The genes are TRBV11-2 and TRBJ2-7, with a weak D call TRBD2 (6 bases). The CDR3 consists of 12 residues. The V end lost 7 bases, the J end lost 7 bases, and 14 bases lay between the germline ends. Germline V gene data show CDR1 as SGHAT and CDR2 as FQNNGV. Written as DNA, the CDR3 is TGTGCCAGCAATGGGGCCGGGAGTGAGCAGTACTTC. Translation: CASNGAGSEQYF.